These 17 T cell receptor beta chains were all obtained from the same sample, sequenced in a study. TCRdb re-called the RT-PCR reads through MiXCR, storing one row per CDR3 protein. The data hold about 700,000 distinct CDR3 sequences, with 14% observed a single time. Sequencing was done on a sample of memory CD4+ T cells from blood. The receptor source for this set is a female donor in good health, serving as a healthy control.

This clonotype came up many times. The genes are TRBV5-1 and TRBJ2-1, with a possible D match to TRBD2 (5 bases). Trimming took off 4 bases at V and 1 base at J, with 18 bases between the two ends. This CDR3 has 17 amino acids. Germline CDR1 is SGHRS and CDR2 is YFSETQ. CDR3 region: CASSPSRSGLSYNEQFF. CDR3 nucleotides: TGCGCCAGCAGCCCCAGTCGGAGCGGTCTGTCCTACAATGAGCAGTTCTTC.

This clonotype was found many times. DNA for the CDR3: TGTGCCAGCAGTTTTTCTAGGTCCTCAGATACGCAGTATTTT. It encodes CASSFSRSSDTQYF. This sequence joins TRBV12-3 or TRBV12-4 and TRBJ2-3; no firm D call. The CDR3 is made up of 14 amino acids. The V and J ends lost 3 bases and 4 bases respectively, with 11 bases between them.

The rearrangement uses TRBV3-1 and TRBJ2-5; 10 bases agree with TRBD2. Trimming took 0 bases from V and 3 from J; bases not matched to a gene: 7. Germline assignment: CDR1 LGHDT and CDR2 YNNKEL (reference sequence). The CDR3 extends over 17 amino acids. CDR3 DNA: TGTGCCAGCAGCCAAGATCGGGGACTAGCGCGAGAAGAGACCCAGTACTTC. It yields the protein CASSQDRGLAREETQYF.

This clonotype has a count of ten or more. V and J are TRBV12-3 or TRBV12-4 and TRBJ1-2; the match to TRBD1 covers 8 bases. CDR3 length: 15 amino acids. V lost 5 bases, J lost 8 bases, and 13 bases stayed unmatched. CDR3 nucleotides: TGTGCCAGCAGTCCTCGCCGCCAGGGGGCGGAGGGCTACACCTTC. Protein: CASSPRRQGAEGYTF.

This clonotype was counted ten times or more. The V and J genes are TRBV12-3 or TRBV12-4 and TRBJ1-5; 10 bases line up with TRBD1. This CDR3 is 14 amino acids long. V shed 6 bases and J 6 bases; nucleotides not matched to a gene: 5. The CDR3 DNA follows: TGTGCCAGCAGCCTTGGGACAGGGGTTCAGCCCCAGCATTTT. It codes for CASSLGTGVQPQHF.

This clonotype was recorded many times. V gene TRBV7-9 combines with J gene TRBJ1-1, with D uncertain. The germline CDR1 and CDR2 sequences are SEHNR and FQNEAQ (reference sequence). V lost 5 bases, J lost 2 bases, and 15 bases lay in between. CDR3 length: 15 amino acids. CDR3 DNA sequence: TGTGCCAGCAGCCCGATGAATCAGGCCAACACTGAAGCTTTCTTT. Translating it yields CASSPMNQANTEAFF.

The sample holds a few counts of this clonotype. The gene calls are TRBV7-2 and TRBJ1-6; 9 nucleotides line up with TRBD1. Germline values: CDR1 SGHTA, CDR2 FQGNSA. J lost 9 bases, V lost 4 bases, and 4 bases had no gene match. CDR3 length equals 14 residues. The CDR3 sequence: CASSSTGGGSPLHF. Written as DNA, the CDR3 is TGTGCCAGCAGCTCCACAGGGGGCGGTTCACCCCTCCACTTT.

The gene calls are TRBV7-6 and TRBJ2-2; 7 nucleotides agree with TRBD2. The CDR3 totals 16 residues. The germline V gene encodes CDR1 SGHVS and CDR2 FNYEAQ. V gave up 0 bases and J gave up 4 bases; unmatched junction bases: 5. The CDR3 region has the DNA TGTGCCAGCAGCTTAGCCGCGGGAGCGGGCACCGGGGAGCTGTTTTTT. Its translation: CASSLAAGAGTGELFF.

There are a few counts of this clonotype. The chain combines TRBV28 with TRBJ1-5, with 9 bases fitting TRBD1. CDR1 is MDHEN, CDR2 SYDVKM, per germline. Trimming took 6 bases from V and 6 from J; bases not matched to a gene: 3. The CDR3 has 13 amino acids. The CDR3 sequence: CASRTGGVQPQHF. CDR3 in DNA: TGTGCCAGCAGAACAGGGGGCGTTCAGCCCCAGCATTTT.

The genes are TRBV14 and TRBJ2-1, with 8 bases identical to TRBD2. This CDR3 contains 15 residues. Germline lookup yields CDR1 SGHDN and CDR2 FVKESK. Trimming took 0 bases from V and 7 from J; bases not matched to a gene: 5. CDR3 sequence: CASSQEGSGSNEQFF. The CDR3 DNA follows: TGTGCCAGCAGCCAAGAGGGAAGCGGGAGTAATGAGCAGTTCTTC.

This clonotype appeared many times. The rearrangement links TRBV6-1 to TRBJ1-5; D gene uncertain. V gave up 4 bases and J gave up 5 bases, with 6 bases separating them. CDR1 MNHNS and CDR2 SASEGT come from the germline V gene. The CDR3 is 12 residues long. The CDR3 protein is CASSAPHQPQHF. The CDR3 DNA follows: TGTGCCAGCAGTGCCCCGCATCAGCCCCAGCATTTT.

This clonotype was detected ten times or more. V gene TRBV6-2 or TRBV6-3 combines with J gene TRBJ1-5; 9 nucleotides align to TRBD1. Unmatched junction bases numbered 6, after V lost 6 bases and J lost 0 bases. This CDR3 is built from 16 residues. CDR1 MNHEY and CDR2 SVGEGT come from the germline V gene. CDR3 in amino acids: CASSWTGAYSNQPQHF. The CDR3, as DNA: TGTGCCAGCAGCTGGACAGGGGCTTATAGCAATCAGCCCCAGCATTTT.

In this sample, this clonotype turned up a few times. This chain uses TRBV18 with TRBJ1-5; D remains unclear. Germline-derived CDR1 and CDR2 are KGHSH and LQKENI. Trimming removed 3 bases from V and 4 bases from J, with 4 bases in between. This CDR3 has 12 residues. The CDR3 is CASSPLNQPQHF. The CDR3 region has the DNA TGTGCCAGCTCACCCCTTAATCAGCCCCAGCATTTT.

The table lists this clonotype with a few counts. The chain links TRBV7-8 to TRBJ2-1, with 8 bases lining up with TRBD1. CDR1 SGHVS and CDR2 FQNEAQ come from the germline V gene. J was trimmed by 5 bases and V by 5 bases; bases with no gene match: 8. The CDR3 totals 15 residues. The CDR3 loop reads CASSVTRTGHNEQFF. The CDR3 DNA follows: TGTGCCAGCAGCGTAACTCGGACAGGGCACAATGAGCAGTTCTTC.

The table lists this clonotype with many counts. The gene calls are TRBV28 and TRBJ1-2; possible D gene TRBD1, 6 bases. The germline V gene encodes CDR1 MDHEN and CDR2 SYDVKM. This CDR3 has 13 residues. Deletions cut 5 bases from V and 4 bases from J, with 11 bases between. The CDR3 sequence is CASSPTGSYGYTF. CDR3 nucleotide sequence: TGTGCCAGCAGTCCCACAGGGAGCTATGGCTACACCTTC.

In DNA form, the CDR3 reads TGTGCCAGCAGCCCGGGGGGAGGGCTTTATGGCTACACCTTC. It is translated as CASSPGGGLYGYTF. The chain employs TRBV7-6 and TRBJ1-2; the D gene is possibly TRBD1 (5 bases). Germline CDR1 reads SGHVS; CDR2 reads FNYEAQ. The CDR3 spans 14 residues. Trimming took 5 bases from V and 5 from J, leaving 15 bases between them.

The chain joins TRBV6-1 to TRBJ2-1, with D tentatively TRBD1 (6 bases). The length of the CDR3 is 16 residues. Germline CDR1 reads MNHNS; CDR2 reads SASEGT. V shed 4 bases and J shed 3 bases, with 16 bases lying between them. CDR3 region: CASSAQPGTYYNEQFF. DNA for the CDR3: TGTGCCAGCAGTGCCCAACCCGGGACATACTACAATGAGCAGTTCTTC.